This is a list of T cell receptor beta chains from one sample in a study of cytomegalovirus exposure and HLA in healthy donors. Only in-frame clones appear in the TCRdb table, and some are missing; sequencing was by immunoSEQ multiplex PCR. The sample holds some 130,000 clones, 60% to 80% seen once. Source material: PBMCs. The receptor source for this set is a man under 40 in good health and CMV-seronegative. Both conserved end residues are part of each CDR3. D genes are given only for firm matches. Part of the rows lack a size; the others show once, few, many or a class for expanded clones.

size	V	J	D	DNA	CDR3
.	TRBV6-1	TRBJ1-6	TRBD1	TGTGCCAGCAGTGAAACCAGGGGGAATTCACCCCTCCACTTT	CASSETRGNSPLHF
few	TRBV7-8	TRBJ1-1	TRBD1	TGTGCCAGCAGCTTGACAGGGATGGGAGCTTTCTTT	CASSLTGMGAFF
few	TRBV19	TRBJ1-1	TRBD1	TGTGCCAGTATCTCGGACAGGAAGAACACTGAAGCTTTCTTT	CASISDRKNTEAFF
.	TRBV29-1	TRBJ2-1	TRBD2	TGCAGCGTTGAAGATTCAAGCGGGAGCTCCTACAATGAGCAGTTCTTC	CSVEDSSGSSYNEQFF
.	TRBV28	TRBJ1-2	.	TGTGCCAGCAGCAGGGGAGGGATGGGCTATGGCTACACCTTC	CASSRGGMGYGYTF
few	TRBV6-5	TRBJ1-4	.	TGTGCCAGCAGCCGCGCACTCTCAACTAATGAAAAACTGTTTTTT	CASSRALSTNEKLFF
few	TRBV4-3	TRBJ1-4	.	TGCGCCAGCAGCCAAGATCCAGGGGCTGAAAAACTGTTTTTT	CASSQDPGAEKLFF
.	TRBV6-5	TRBJ2-1	TRBD2	TGTGCCAGCAGTCGCGGACTAGCGGGAGGGTGGGAGCAGTTCTTC	CASSRGLAGGWEQFF
.	TRBV5-1	TRBJ1-1	.	TGCGCCAGCAGCCTCGAATTAACAACAGTATTCTTT	CASSLELTTVFF
.	TRBV7-6	TRBJ2-1	.	TGTGCCAGCAGCGGTCCCGCGGCCTACAATGAGCAGTTCTTC	CASSGPAAYNEQFF
.	TRBV7-8	TRBJ1-5	TRBD1	TGTGCCAGCAGCTCGGACAGGAGTTATAGCAATCAGCCCCAGCATTTT	CASSSDRSYSNQPQHF
.	TRBV27	TRBJ2-1	.	TGTGCCAGCAGTTTTCGGGACACAGCATACAATGAGCAGTTCTTC	CASSFRDTAYNEQFF
few	TRBV29-1	TRBJ1-4	TRBD1	TGCAGCGGGGGGACAGGGCGAGAAAAACTGTTTTTT	CSGGTGREKLFF
.	TRBV2	TRBJ2-1	TRBD2	TGTGCCTCAGTAGCGGGGGAGGTCTCCTACAATGAGCAGTTCTTC	CASVAGEVSYNEQFF
.	TRBV7-6	TRBJ1-4	.	TGTGCCAGCAGCTTGTCGCCGGGGGGCGCGAGAACTAATGAAAAACTGTTTTTT	CASSLSPGGARTNEKLFF
.	TRBV7-6	TRBJ2-5	TRBD2	TGTGCCAGCAGCCTGACTAGCGGGAGGGGTCAAGAGACCCAGTACTTC	CASSLTSGRGQETQYF
.	TRBV18	TRBJ1-5	TRBD1	TGTGCCAGCTCCCAGGGGGCGAACAGCAATCAGCCCCAGCATTTT	CASSQGANSNQPQHF
.	TRBV5-1	TRBJ1-2	.	TGCGCCAGCAGCTTGGCGGGGGGGGCGATCTATGGCTACACCTTC	CASSLAGGAIYGYTF
.	TRBV13	TRBJ2-7	.	TGTGCCAGCAGCTTCGGCGGATACTACGAGCAGTACTTC	CASSFGGYYEQYF
.	TRBV14	TRBJ2-1	.	TGTGCCAGCAGCCAAACCTCCGTACGGGGTGATGAGCAGTTCTTC	CASSQTSVRGDEQFF
.	TRBV7-6	TRBJ2-5	TRBD2	TGTGCCAGCAGCCCGGCCGGACTAGCGGAGGGGGAGACCCAGTACTTC	CASSPAGLAEGETQYF
.	TRBV30	TRBJ2-3	TRBD1	TGTGCCTGGTCAAGGGGGCAAGGCACAGATACGCAGTATTTT	CAWSRGQGTDTQYF
few	TRBV6-5	TRBJ2-7	TRBD1	TGTGCCAGCAGTTACTCCGCGGGACAGGGTGGGCAGTACTTC	CASSYSAGQGGQYF
.	TRBV30	TRBJ1-2	TRBD1	TGTGCCTGGAGTAGGGGACAGGGGGAAGGCTACACCTTC	CAWSRGQGEGYTF
few	TRBV28	TRBJ2-2	TRBD2	TGTGCCAGCAGTTCCGGGACTAGGGACACCGGGGAGCTGTTTTTT	CASSSGTRDTGELFF
.	TRBV29-1	TRBJ1-2	.	TGCAGCGTAGGCTCAGTGGGGGCCCGAGGCTACACCTTC	CSVGSVGARGYTF
few	TRBV6-1	TRBJ1-1	.	TGTGCCAGCAGTCCCGGAGTACGAAACACTGAAGCTTTCTTT	CASSPGVRNTEAFF
.	TRBV9	TRBJ1-6	TRBD1	TGTGCCAGCAGCGTAGGTTGGACAGGGAGTTCACCCCTCCACTTT	CASSVGWTGSSPLHF
once	TRBV28	TRBJ2-7	TRBD1	TGTGCCAGCAGTTTGGGGACAGGGGTCTTAGTGTCCTACGAGCAGTACTTC	CASSLGTGVLVSYEQYF
.	TRBV28	TRBJ1-5	.	TGTGCCAGCAGCCCCGGCGGGGATAACACTCAGCCCCAGCATTTT	CASSPGGDNTQPQHF
.	TRBV28	TRBJ1-2	TRBD1	TGTGCCAGCAGTTTACTCACGACAGGGGCTGGCTACACCTTC	CASSLLTTGAGYTF
.	TRBV19	TRBJ2-2	TRBD1	TGTGCCAGTAGTAGAAAGGGACAGGGGGCGACTTACACCGGGGAGCTGTTTTTT	CASSRKGQGATYTGELFF
few	TRBV7-9	TRBJ1-1	.	TGTGCCAGCAGCACTCAGAACACTGAAGCTTTCTTT	CASSTQNTEAFF
few	TRBV5-4	TRBJ2-7	.	TGTGCCAGCAGCCCGACGACAGGATCCTACGAGCAGTACTTC	CASSPTTGSYEQYF
.	TRBV29-1	TRBJ2-7	.	TGCAGCGTTGAAGTCCTCCCGGGACACTTTTTTTACGAGCAGTACTTC	CSVEVLPGHFFYEQYF
.	TRBV5-5	TRBJ2-7	TRBD1	TGTGCCAGCAGCCCATGGACAGGGGAGGATTACGAGCAGTACTTC	CASSPWTGEDYEQYF
.	TRBV4-3	TRBJ2-3	.	TGCGCCAGCAGCCCCCGTCAAGCGGAGGATACGCAGTATTTT	CASSPRQAEDTQYF
few	TRBV4-1	TRBJ2-7	.	TGCGCCAGCAGCCAAGTCGACCGGGAACTCTACGAGCAGTACTTC	CASSQVDRELYEQYF
.	TRBV2	TRBJ2-7	.	TGTGCCAGCAGTTCCCCCGGGCAGGGAATATACGAGCAGTACTTC	CASSSPGQGIYEQYF
.	TRBV6-1	TRBJ1-1	.	TGTGCCAGCAGTGAAGCACTCACAGGGAGCACTGAAGCTTTCTTT	CASSEALTGSTEAFF
few	TRBV7-9	TRBJ1-1	.	TGTGCCAGCAGCTTAGTGGGCAGGGTGACTGAAGCTTTCTTT	CASSLVGRVTEAFF
.	TRBV7-6	TRBJ2-5	TRBD1	TGTGCCAGCAGCTTGGGACAGGGGATGGGAGAGACCCAGTACTTC	CASSLGQGMGETQYF
once	TRBV25-1	TRBJ1-4	TRBD1	TGTGCCAGCAGTGTGGGACAGGGGAATGAAAAACTGTTTTTT	CASSVGQGNEKLFF